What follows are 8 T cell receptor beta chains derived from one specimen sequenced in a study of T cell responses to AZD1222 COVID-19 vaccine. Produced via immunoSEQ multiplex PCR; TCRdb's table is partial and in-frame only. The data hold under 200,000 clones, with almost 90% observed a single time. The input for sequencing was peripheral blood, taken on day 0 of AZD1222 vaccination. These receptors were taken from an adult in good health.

The CDR3, as DNA: TGTGCCAGCAGCTTGGCGGCAGTGAACACTGAAGCTTTCTTT. Residues: CASSLAAVNTEAFF. V gene TRBV5-8 combines with J gene TRBJ1-1; no definite D call. Germline CDR1 and CDR2: SGHTS and YDEGEE. This CDR3 has 14 residues. V was trimmed by 0 bases and J by 0 bases, leaving 6 bases between them.

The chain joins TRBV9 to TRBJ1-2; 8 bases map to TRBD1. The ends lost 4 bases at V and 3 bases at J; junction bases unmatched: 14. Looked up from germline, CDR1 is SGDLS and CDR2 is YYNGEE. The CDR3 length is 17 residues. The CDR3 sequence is CASSTRDRYHRDYGYTF. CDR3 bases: TGTGCCAGCAGCACCCGGGACAGGTATCATCGCGACTATGGCTACACCTTC.

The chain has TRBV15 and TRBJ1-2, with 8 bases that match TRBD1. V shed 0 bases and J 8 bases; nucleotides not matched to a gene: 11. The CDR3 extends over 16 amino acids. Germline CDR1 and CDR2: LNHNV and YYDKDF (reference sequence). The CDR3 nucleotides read TGTGCCACCAGCAGAGATCCCAGGACAGGGACCGAGGGCTACACCTTC. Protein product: CATSRDPRTGTEGYTF.

CDR3 amino acids: CASSVGAGETQYF. The CDR3 DNA is TGTGCCAGCAGCGTAGGAGCAGGGGAGACCCAGTACTTC. The chain uses TRBV9 and TRBJ2-5; possible D gene TRBD1, 5 bases. Germline values: CDR1 SGDLS, CDR2 YYNGEE. The CDR3 is 13 amino acids. V was pared by 0 bases and J by 5 bases, with 8 bases between. Full variable domain (rest looked up from reference TRBV9 and TRBJ2-5): DSGVTQTPKHLITATGQRVTLRCSPRSGDLSVYWYQQSLDQGLQFLIQYYNGEERAKGNILERFSAQQFPDLHSELNLSSLELGDSALYFCASSVGAGETQYFGPGTRLLVL.

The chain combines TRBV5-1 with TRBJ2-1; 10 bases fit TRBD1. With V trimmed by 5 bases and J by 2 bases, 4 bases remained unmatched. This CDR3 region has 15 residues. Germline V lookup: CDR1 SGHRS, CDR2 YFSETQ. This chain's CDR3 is CASSIGQGAYNEQFF. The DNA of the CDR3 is TGCGCCAGCAGTATAGGACAGGGGGCCTACAATGAGCAGTTCTTC. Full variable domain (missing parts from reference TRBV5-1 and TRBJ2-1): KAGVTQTPRYLIKTRGQQVTLSCSPISGHRSVSWYQQTPGQGLQFLFEYFSETQRNKGNFPGRFSGRQFSNSRSEMNVSTLELGDSALYLCASSIGQGAYNEQFFGPGTRLTVL.

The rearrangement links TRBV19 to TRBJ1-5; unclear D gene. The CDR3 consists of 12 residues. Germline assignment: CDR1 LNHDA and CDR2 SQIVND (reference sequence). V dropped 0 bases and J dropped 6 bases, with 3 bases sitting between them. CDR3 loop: CASSIDGQPQHF. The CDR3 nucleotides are TGTGCCAGTAGTATAGATGGTCAGCCCCAGCATTTT.

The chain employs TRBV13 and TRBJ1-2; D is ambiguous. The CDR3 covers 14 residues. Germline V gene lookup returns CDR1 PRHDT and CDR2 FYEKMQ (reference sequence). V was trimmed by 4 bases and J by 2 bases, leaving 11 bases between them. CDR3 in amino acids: CASSSRTENYGYTF. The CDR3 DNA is TGTGCCAGCAGCTCTAGGACGGAAAACTATGGCTACACCTTC.

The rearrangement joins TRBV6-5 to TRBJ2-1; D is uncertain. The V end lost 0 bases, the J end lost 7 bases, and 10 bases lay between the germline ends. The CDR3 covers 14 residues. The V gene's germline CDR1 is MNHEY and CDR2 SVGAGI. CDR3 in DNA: TGTGCCAGCAGTTACTCGGGCTACGTAAATGAGCAGTTCTTC. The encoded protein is CASSYSGYVNEQFF.